This T cell receptor beta chain was documented in a study of blood T cell repertoires in COVID-19. For the study at large: Donors in the United States, Italy and Spain gave samples during acute or convalescent COVID-19. PBMCs, B-cell-depleted T cells, or T cells were the source of the cDNA or gDNA that made up the material.

Participants reported their clinical history, and cohort assignment relied on those reports. Original analysis: Researchers report that nucleated cell counts were estimated from reference gene primer amplification. Only in-frame clones appear in the TCRdb table, and some are missing; sequencing was by immunoSEQ multiplex PCR. Clone size and V and J calls were adopted from that table, with D and trimming inferred from the DNA. The repertoire holds hundreds of thousands of clones, with 80% to 90% as singletons. This TCR was recovered from a man in his thirties or forties who had recovered from COVID-19. The specimen sequenced was PBMCs or T cells enriched from blood (not recorded which).

The CDR3 reads CATSDLLGAGYNEQFF. The CDR3 DNA is TGTGCCACCAGTGATTTATTGGGGGCGGGCTACAATGAGCAGTTCTTC. V and J are TRBV24-1 and TRBJ2-1; maybe TRBD1 (6 bases). The CDR3 is 16 residues long. CDR1 and CDR2 from the germline V gene are KGHDR and SFDVKD. V dropped 1 base and J dropped 3 bases, with 12 bases sitting between them.